This T cell receptor beta chain was sequenced for a study of graft-versus-host responses after intestinal transplantation. Study summary: Every one of the recipients received anti-thymocyte globulin induction and afterwards took tacrolimus and steroids for around 3 years.

With regard to this clone: What it recognizes is unknown.

Profiling relied on immunoSEQ multiplex PCR, and the TCRdb table lists in-frame clones only, not all of them. The data contain about 130,000 clones, about nine tenths of them singletons. Study outcomes and limitations: Some GvH clones appeared in ileal mucosa or blood before recipient bone marrow. The presence of high graft-versus-host to host-versus-graft clonal ratios in allografts characterized patients with graft-donor T cell macrochimerism. Circulating GvH clones peaking coincided with falling HvG clones soon after transplant.

CDR3 length: 12 amino acids. Per germline, CDR1 SEHNR and CDR2 FQNEAQ (reference sequence). Deletions cut 3 bases from V and 4 bases from J, with 6 bases between. The sample consisted of unstimulated CD4+ T cells sorted from spleen or lymph node cells, taken before intestinal transplant. The receptor comes from a human donor who received an intestinal transplant. The chain joins TRBV7-9 to TRBJ1-1; unclear D gene. DNA of the CDR3: TGTGCCAGCAGCTTTGAAGGCACTGAAGCTTTCTTT. The encoded protein is CASSFEGTEAFF. The full variable domain, with the rest looked up from reference TRBV7-9 and TRBJ1-1, is DTGVSQNPRHKITKRGQNVTFRCDPISEHNRLYWYRQTLGQGPEFLTYFQNEAQLEKSRLLSDRFSAERPKGSFSTLEIQRTEQGDSAMYLCASSFEGTEAFFGQGTRLTVV.